The 15 T cell receptor beta chains reported below all come from one sample, sequenced in a study of molecular identifiers for immune sequencing clone quantification (dated by TCRdb to the late 2010s). The library came from PCR. Reads for this sample came from an Illumina HiSeq 4000. In TCRdb, the public reads were trimmed at Q25 with fastp and aligned with MiXCR, with productive beta chains retained. Each entry is one CDR3 protein sequence, shown with its most common DNA and genes. The sample profile shows a few hundred thousand distinct CDR3 sequences; 20% to 25% of them were found once. Approximately 0.84% of the sample is in the top ten clones. The material sequenced was naive CD8+ T cells from blood, with Jurkat cell RNA spiked in. The sample's cell subset or site label is to be understood as: FACS-sorted CD8+CD4-CCR7+CD45RA+ naive T cells. These receptors originate from a human donor in good health. Some libraries in this study had Jurkat cell RNA spiked in.

Ten or more counts support this clonotype. This rearrangement joins TRBV20-1 to TRBJ2-7, with no clear D. Looked up from germline, CDR1 is DFQATT and CDR2 is SNEGSKA (reference sequence). V was shortened by 0 bases and J by 2 bases, with 11 bases between the two germline ends. The CDR3 has 14 amino acids. The CDR3 spells CSARDQHPTYEQYF. CDR3 sequence (DNA): TGCAGTGCTAGAGATCAGCACCCCACCTACGAGCAGTACTTC.

Points on this clonotype: A much larger clone lies one base from this, so it may be a read error. The chain recombines TRBV28 with TRBJ2-3, with 10 bases identical to TRBD2. This CDR3 contains 18 residues. In germline, CDR1 is MDHEN, CDR2 SYDVKM. V lost 2 bases to trimming and J lost 8 bases; unmatched junction nucleotides: 16. CDR3 bases: TGTGCCAGCAGTTTACCGGGCACTAGCGGGAATTTGGGCGGTACGCAGTATTTT. Its protein product is CASSLPGTSGNLGGTQYF. Together with reference TRBV28 and TRBJ2-3, the CDR3 gives the full variable domain: DVKVTQSSRYLVKRTGEKVFLECVQDMDHENMFWYRQDPGLGLRLIYFSYDVKMKEKGDIPEGYSVSREKKERFSLILESASTNQTSMYLCASSLPGTSGNLGGTQYFGPGTRLTVL.

This clonotype was observed a handful of times. Since a much larger clone is just one base distant, this may be a read error. V is TRBV6-1 and J is TRBJ2-3; no clear D. The CDR3 length is 12 residues. Trimming removed 6 bases from V and 2 bases from J, with 6 bases in between. Germline assignment: CDR1 MNHNS and CDR2 SASEGT. Written as DNA, the CDR3 is TGTGCCAGCAGCGAATACACAGATACGCAGTATTTT. Its translation is CASSEYTDTQYF.

The J gene is TRBJ1-3, the V gene TRBV2; weak D call: TRBD1 (5 bases). This CDR3 is 15 amino acids long. The ends were cut back, 7 bases at V and 0 bases at J, with 13 bases in the middle. CDR1 is SNHLY and CDR2 is FYNNEI in the germline V gene. CDR3 amino acids: CASNPWGDSGNTIYF. In DNA form, the CDR3 reads TGTGCCAGCAATCCATGGGGGGACTCTGGAAACACCATATATTTT.

This clonotype has ten or more counts. As DNA, the CDR3 is TGTGCCAGCAGTTACTCGCCAGGGACCTACGAGCAGTACTTC. The encoded protein is CASSYSPGTYEQYF. This chain joins TRBV6-5 and TRBJ2-7; TRBD1 is a possible D gene (5 bases). Trimming removed 0 bases from V and 2 bases from J, with 8 bases in between. Germline V lookup: CDR1 MNHEY, CDR2 SVGAGI. The CDR3 length is 14 residues.

V gene TRBV12-3 or TRBV12-4 combines with J gene TRBJ1-1, with 8 bases aligning to TRBD1. The length of the CDR3 is 14 residues. The trim removed 8 bases at V and 6 bases at J, leaving 11 bases unmatched. CDR3 sequence reads: CASHGRDRGAEAFF. The CDR3 DNA reads as TGTGCCAGCCACGGGCGTGACAGGGGAGCTGAAGCTTTCTTT.

Turning to this clonotype: Given a much more abundant clone one base away, this may be a read error. J is TRBJ2-3 and V is TRBV7-9; a weak D match, TRBD2 (5 bases). Trimming shortened V by 8 bases and J by 1 base, and 13 bases separated the two germline ends. The CDR3 is 14 amino acids. Germline values: CDR1 SEHNR, CDR2 FQNEAQ (reference sequence). The CDR3: CASGSVGGTDTQYF. CDR3 sequence (DNA): TGTGCCAGCGGCTCGGTCGGGGGCACAGATACGCAGTATTTT.

This clonotype was seen a single time. A much larger clone differs from this one at a single base, so this may be a read error. This chain uses TRBV6-2 or TRBV6-3 with TRBJ1-5; possibly TRBD1 for D (6 bases). V lost 5 bases and J 0 bases, leaving 17 bases between the germline ends. CDR1 and CDR2 (germline): MNHEY, SVGEGT. This CDR3 has 17 amino acids. CDR3 DNA: TGTGCCAGCAGTGGCGACGGGGGCCGGAATAGCAATCAGCCCCAGCATTTT. Its translation is CASSGDGGRNSNQPQHF.

In its sample, this clonotype was seen a few times. The chain is built from TRBV11-3 and TRBJ2-3; 9 bases are shared with TRBD2. The germline V gene encodes CDR1 SGHNT and CDR2 YENEEA. The CDR3 contains 16 residues. Unmatched junction bases numbered 5, after V lost 1 base and J lost 3 bases. CDR3 DNA: TGTGCCAGCAGCTTAGGCGAGCGGGAGGTGACAGATACGCAGTATTTT. It codes for CASSLGEREVTDTQYF.

The CDR3 DNA sequence: TGCGCCAGCAGACTAAGGGACAGGGGGCTTTCGGGGGTCACCGGGGAGCTGTTTTTT. Translating it yields CASRLRDRGLSGVTGELFF. The chain has TRBV4-1 and TRBJ2-2, with 12 nucleotides matching TRBD1. V shed 6 bases, J shed 4 bases, and the junction held 15 bases outside the gene matches. The V gene's germline CDR1 is MGHRA and CDR2 YSYEKL. The CDR3 extends over 19 amino acids.

This clonotype has just a few counts. CDR3 coding DNA: TGTGCCAGCATCCCCTCCGGAGCAACTAATGAAAAACTGTTTTTT. It yields the protein CASIPSGATNEKLFF. This chain links TRBV28 with TRBJ1-4, with no clear D. V lost 7 bases and J 0 bases, leaving 12 bases between the germline ends. The germline V gene encodes CDR1 MDHEN and CDR2 SYDVKM. CDR3 length equals 15 residues.

This clonotype turned up a few times. This chain joins TRBV10-3 and TRBJ2-7; 10 positions agree with TRBD1. Germline V lookup: CDR1 ENHRY, CDR2 SYGVKD. The CDR3 contains 15 residues. The V and J ends lost 3 bases and 7 bases, in that order; junction bases with no gene match: 9. CDR3 bases: TGTGCCATCAGTGACCCCGGGACAGGGGCATTGGAGCAGTACTTC. Protein product: CAISDPGTGALEQYF.

Many counts were recorded for this clonotype. The chain uses TRBV29-1 and TRBJ2-2; weak D call: TRBD1 (6 bases). The germline V gene has CDR1 SQVTM and CDR2 ANQGSEA. This CDR3 spans 16 amino acids. V dropped 4 bases and J dropped 1 base, with 16 bases sitting between them. For the CDR3, the DNA is TGCAGCGTTGTTTTAGGGCGCAGGGGGAACACCGGGGAGCTGTTTTTT. As protein: CSVVLGRRGNTGELFF.

This sequence joins TRBV29-1 and TRBJ2-7; 12 positions match TRBD1. The CDR3 consists of 13 residues. Unmatched junction bases numbered 8, after V lost 7 bases and J lost 7 bases. The V gene's germline CDR1 is SQVTM and CDR2 ANQGSEA. The CDR3 loop reads CSAEGDRGLEQYF. DNA of the CDR3: TGCAGCGCCGAGGGGGACAGGGGGCTTGAGCAGTACTTC.

The CDR3 loop is CASSPLRTGGPGELFF. The DNA of the CDR3 is TGTGCCAGCAGTCCTCTTAGGACAGGGGGCCCCGGGGAGCTGTTTTTT. This rearrangement joins TRBV28 to TRBJ2-2; the match to TRBD1 covers 11 bases. The V gene end was trimmed by 5 bases and the J gene end by 6 bases; junction bases not matched to a gene: 8. Germline V gene sequence: CDR1 MDHEN, CDR2 SYDVKM. The CDR3 has 16 residues.